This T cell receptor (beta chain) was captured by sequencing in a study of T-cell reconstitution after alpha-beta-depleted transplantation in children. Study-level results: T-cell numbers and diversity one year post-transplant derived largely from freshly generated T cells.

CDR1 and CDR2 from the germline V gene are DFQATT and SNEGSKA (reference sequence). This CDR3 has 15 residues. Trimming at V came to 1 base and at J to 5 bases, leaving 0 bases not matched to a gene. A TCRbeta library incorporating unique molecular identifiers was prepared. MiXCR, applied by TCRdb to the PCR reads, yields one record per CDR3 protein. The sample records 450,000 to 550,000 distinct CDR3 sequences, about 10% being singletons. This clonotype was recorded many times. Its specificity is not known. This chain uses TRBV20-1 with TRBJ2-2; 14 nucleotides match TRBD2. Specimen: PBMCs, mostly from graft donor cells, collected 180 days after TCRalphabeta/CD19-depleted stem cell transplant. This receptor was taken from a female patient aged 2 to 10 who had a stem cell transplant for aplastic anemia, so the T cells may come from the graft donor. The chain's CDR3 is CSARGTSGRTGELFF. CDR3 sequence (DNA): TGCAGTGCTAGAGGGACTAGCGGGAGGACCGGGGAGCTGTTTTTT.